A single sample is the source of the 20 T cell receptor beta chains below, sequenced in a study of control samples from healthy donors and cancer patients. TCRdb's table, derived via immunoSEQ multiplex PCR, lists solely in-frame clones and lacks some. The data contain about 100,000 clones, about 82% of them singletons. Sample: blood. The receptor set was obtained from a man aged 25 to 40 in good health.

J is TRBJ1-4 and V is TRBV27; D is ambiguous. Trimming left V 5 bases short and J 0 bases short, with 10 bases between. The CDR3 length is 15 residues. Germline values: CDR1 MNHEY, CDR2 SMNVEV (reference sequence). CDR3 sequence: CASSLLQPTNEKLFF. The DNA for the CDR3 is TGTGCCAGCAGTCTCCTTCAGCCAACTAATGAAAAACTGTTTTTT.

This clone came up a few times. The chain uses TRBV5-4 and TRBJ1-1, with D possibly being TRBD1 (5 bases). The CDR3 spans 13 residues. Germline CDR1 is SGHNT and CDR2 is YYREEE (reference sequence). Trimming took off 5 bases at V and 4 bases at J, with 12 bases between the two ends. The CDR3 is CASSSQGGTEAFF. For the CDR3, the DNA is TGTGCCAGCAGTTCCCAGGGAGGCACTGAAGCTTTCTTT.

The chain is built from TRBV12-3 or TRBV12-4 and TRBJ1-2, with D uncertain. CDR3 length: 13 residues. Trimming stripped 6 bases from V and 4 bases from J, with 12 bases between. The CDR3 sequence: CASRLTDLYGYTF. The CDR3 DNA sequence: TGTGCCAGCAGGCTCACGGACCTCTATGGCTACACCTTC.

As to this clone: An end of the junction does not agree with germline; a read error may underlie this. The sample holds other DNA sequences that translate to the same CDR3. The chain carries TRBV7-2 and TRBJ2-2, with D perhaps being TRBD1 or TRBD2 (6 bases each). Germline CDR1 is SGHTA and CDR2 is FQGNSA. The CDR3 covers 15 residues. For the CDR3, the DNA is TGTGCCAGCACCCCGGGGGCTAGGTTCACCGGGGAGTTGTTTTTT. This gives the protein CASTPGARFTGELFF.

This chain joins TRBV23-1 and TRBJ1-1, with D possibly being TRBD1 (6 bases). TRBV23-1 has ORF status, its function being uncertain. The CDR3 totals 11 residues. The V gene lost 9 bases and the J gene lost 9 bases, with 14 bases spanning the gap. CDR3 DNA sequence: TGCGCCAGATCAGGGGTGACGAAAGCTTTCTTT. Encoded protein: CARSGVTKAFF.

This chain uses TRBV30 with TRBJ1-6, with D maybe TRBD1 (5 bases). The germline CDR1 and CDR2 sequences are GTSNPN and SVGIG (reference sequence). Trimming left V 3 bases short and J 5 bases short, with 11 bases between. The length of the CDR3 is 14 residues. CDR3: CAWRVGADNSPLHF. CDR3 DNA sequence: TGTGCCTGGAGGGTCGGGGCTGATAATTCACCCCTCCACTTT.

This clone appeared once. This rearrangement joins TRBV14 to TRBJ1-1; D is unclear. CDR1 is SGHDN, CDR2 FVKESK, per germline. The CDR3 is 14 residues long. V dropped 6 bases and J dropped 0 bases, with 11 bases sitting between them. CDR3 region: CASSPLGVNTEAFF. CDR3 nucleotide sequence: TGTGCCAGCAGTCCTCTTGGGGTGAACACTGAAGCTTTCTTT.

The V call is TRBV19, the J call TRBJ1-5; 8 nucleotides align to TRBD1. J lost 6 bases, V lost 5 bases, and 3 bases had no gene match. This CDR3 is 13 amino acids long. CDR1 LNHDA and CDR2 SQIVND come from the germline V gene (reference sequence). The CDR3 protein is CASSRQGRQPQHF. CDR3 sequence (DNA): TGTGCCAGTAGTCGACAGGGGCGTCAGCCCCAGCATTTT.

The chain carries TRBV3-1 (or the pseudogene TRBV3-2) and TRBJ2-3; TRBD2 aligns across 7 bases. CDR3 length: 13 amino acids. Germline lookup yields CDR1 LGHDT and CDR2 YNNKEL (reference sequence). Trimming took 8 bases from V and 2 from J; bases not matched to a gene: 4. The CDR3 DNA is TGTGCCAGCGGGAGACTAGCCACAGATACGCAGTATTTT. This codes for CASGRLATDTQYF.

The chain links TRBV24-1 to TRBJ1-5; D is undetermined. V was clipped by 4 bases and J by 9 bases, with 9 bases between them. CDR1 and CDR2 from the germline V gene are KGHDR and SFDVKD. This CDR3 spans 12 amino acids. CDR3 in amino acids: CATSDQLGPQHF. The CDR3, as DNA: TGTGCCACCAGTGACCAACTAGGGCCCCAGCATTTT.

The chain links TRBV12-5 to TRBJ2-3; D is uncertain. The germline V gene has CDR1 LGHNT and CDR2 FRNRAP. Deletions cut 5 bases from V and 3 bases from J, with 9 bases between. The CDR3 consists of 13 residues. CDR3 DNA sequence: TGTGCTAGTGGTCAACGGACGACAGATACGCAGTATTTT. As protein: CASGQRTTDTQYF.

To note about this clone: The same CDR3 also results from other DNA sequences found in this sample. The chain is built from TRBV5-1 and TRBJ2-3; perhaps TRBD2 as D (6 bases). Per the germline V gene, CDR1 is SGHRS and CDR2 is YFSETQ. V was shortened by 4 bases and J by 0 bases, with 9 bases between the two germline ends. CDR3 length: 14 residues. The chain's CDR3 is CASSAGTSTDTQYF. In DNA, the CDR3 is TGCGCCAGCAGCGCCGGGACTAGCACAGATACGCAGTATTTT.

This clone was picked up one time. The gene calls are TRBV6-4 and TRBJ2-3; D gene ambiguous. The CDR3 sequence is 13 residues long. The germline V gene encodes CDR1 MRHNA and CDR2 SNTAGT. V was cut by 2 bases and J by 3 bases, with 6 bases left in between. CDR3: CASSDPPTDTQYF. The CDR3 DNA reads TGTGCCAGCAGTGACCCCCCTACAGATACGCAGTATTTT.

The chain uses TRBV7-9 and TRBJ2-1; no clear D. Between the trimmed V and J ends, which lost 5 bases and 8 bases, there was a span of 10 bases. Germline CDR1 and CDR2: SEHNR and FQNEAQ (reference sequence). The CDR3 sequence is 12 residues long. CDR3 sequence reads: CASSPRFYEQFF. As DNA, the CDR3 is TGTGCCAGCAGCCCCCGGTTCTATGAGCAGTTCTTC. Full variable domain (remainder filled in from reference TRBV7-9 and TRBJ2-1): DTGVSQNPRHKITKRGQNVTFRCDPISEHNRLYWYRQTLGQGPEFLTYFQNEAQLEKSRLLSDRFSAERPKGSFSTLEIQRTEQGDSAMYLCASSPRFYEQFFGPGTRLTVL.

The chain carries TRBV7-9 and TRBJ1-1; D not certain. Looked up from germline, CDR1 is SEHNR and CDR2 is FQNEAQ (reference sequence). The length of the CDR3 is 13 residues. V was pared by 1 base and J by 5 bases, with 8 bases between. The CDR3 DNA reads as TGTGCCAGCAGCTTAGATTCGGGTACTGAAGCTTTCTTT. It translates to CASSLDSGTEAFF. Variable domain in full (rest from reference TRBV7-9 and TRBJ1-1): DTGVSQNPRHKITKRGQNVTFRCDPISEHNRLYWYRQTLGQGPEFLTYFQNEAQLEKSRLLSDRFSAERPKGSFSTLEIQRTEQGDSAMYLCASSLDSGTEAFFGQGTRLTVV.

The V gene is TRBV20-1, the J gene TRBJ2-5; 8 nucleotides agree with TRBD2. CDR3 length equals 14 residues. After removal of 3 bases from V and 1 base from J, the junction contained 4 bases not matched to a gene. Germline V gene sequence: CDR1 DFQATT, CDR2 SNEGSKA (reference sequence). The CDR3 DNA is TGCAGTGCTAGTAGCGGGGCCTCCCAAGAGACCCAGTACTTC. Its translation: CSASSGASQETQYF.

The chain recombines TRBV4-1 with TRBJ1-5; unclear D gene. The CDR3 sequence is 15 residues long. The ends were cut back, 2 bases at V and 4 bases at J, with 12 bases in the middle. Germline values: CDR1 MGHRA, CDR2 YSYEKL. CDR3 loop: CASSQPSWGNQPQHF. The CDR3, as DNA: TGCGCCAGCAGCCAACCGTCTTGGGGTAATCAGCCCCAGCATTTT.

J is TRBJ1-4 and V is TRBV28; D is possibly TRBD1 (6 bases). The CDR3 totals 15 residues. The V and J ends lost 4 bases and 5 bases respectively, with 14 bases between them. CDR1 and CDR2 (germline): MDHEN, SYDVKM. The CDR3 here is CASSSSGGGNEKLFF. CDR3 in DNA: TGTGCCAGCAGTTCCTCGGGAGGGGGGAATGAAAAACTGTTTTTT.

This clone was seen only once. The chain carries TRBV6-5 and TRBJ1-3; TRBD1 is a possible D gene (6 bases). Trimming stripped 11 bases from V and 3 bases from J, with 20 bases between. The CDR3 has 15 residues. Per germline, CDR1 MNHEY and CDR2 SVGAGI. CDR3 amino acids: CASSHGGHSGNTIYF. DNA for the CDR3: TGTGCCTCTTCCCACGGGGGGCATAGTGGAAACACCATATATTTT.

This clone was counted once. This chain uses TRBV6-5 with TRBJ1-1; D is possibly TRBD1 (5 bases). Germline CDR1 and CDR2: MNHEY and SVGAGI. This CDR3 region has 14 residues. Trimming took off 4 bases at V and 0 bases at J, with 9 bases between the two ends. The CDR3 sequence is CASSSGGMNTEAFF. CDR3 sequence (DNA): TGTGCCAGCAGTTCGGGGGGGATGAACACTGAAGCTTTCTTT.